The present TCR beta chain was sequenced within a study of T cells in Graves' hyperthyroidism and ophthalmopathy. Study at large: Peripheral blood was taken when the disease was first diagnosed, before any treatment began.

Study findings and constraints: Ophthalmopathy stood apart from stable hyperthyroidism in a 13 V-J model. The model anticipated ophthalmopathy a median about 7.1 months pre-onset.

Note on this clonotype: Its antigen is unidentified.

Germline CDR1 SGDLS, CDR2 YYNGEE. This CDR3 contains 15 residues. With 3 bases clipped from V and 0 bases from J, the junction kept 6 bases outside the gene matches. RNA transcripts provided the source from which TCR beta CDR3 regions were amplified. Initially, a first-round RT-PCR of the TCR CDR3 employed the HTBI primer set. In TCRdb, the multiplex PCR reads were re-called with MiXCR into one record per CDR3 protein. The top ten clones hold 50% to 75% of a sample with over 250,000 distinct CDR3 sequences, 22% of them seen once. The sequence was obtained from a young man with Graves' ophthalmopathy. The sequenced sample consisted of blood. The genes are TRBV9 and TRBJ2-7, with TRBD1 matching over 7 bases. The chain's CDR3 is CASSEGTDFSYEQYF. CDR3 nucleotide sequence: TGTGCCAGCAGCGAGGGGACAGACTTCTCCTACGAGCAGTACTTC. The full variable domain, in which reference TRBV9 and TRBJ2-7 provide the parts outside the CDR3, is DSGVTQTPKHLITATGQRVTLRCSPRSGDLSVYWYQQSLDQGLQFLIQYYNGEERAKGNILERFSAQQFPDLHSELNLSSLELGDSALYFCASSEGTDFSYEQYFGPGTRLTVT.